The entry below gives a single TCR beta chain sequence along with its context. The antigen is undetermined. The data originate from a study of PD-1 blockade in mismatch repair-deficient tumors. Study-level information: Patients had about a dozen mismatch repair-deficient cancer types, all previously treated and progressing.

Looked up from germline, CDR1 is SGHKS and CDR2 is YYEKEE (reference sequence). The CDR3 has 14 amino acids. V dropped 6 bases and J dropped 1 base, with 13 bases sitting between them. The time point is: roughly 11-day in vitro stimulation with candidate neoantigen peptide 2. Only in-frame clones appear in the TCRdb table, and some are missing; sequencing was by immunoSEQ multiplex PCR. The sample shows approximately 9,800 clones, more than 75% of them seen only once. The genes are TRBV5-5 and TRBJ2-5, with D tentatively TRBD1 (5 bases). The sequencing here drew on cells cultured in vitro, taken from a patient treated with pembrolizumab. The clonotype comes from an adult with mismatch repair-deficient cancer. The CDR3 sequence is CASILPGSQETQYF. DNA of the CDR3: TGTGCCAGCATCTTACCAGGGTCCCAAGAGACCCAGTACTTC. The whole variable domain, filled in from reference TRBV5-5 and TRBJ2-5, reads DAGVTQSPTHLIKTRGQQVTLRCSPISGHKSVSWYQQVLGQGPQFIFQYYEKEERGRGNFPDRFSARQFPNYSSELNVNALLLGDSALYLCASILPGSQETQYFGPGTRLLVL.